Presented here are 32 T cell receptor beta chains from one specimen sequenced in a study of CD8+CD57+ T cells in acquired aplastic anemia. The study profiled TCR beta VDJ and CDR3 using genomic DNA as template. One entry per CDR3 protein, called by TCRdb with MiXCR from the reads. Of about 170,000 distinct CDR3 sequences in the sample, just under 45% are singletons; the top ten hold 1.1%. Material: sorted CD4+, CD8+, or CD8+CD57+ T cells (not recorded which) from PBMCs. The receptors originated from a human donor in good health.

V gene TRBV25-1 combines with J gene TRBJ2-7; unclear D gene. CDR1 and CDR2 from the germline V gene are MGHDK and SYGVNS. The V and J ends lost 7 bases and 1 base respectively, with 11 bases between them. CDR3 length: 13 amino acids. Here the CDR3 DNA reads TGTGCCAGCACTCAGACCGGGTCCTACGAGCAGTACTTC. Translating gives CASTQTGSYEQYF.

The rearrangement uses TRBV10-1 and TRBJ1-1; D might be TRBD1 (5 bases). The V end was cut by 3 bases, the J end by 0 bases, with 11 bases between. CDR1 and CDR2 from the germline V gene are WNHNN and SYGVQD (reference sequence). The CDR3 runs to 15 residues. The CDR3 reads CASSEPGRLNTEAFF. DNA for the CDR3: TGCGCCAGCAGTGAACCGGGACGCCTGAACACTGAAGCTTTCTTT.

The sample holds many counts of this clonotype. The genes are TRBV7-2 and TRBJ2-4; D is undetermined. CDR3 length equals 14 residues. Germline V gene sequence: CDR1 SGHTA, CDR2 FQGNSA. V lost 3 bases to trimming and J lost 2 bases, with 8 bases between them. The CDR3 bases are TGTGCCAGCAGCTTTTCGAATACCAAAAACATTCAGTACTTC. This codes for CASSFSNTKNIQYF. Full variable domain (outside the CDR3, taken from reference TRBV7-2 and TRBJ2-4): GAGVSQSPSNKVTEKGKDVELRCDPISGHTALYWYRQSLGQGLEFLIYFQGNSAPDKSGLPSDRFSAERTGGSVSTLTIQRTQQEDSAVYLCASSFSNTKNIQYFGAGTRLSVL.

The sample holds one count of this clonotype. CDR3 DNA: TGCAGCGTAGTTCTCAGGGGACGAAACCCCTACGAGCAGTACTTC. Translated, it gives CSVVLRGRNPYEQYF. The chain has TRBV29-1 and TRBJ2-7; possibly TRBD1 for D (6 bases). This CDR3 has 15 residues. The germline V gene has CDR1 SQVTM and CDR2 ANQGSEA. V was clipped by 6 bases and J by 2 bases, with 20 bases between them.

This clonotype was observed a handful of times. V and J are TRBV6-2 or TRBV6-3 and TRBJ2-7; 8 bases are a match to TRBD1. Trimming cost V 7 bases and J 0 bases; bases outside gene matches: 11. Germline V gene sequence: CDR1 MNHEY, CDR2 SVGEGT. The CDR3 covers 16 residues. The CDR3 bases are TGTGCCAGCAATCTACAGGGACAGGTCCTCTCCTACGAGCAGTACTTC. It is translated as CASNLQGQVLSYEQYF.

This chain joins TRBV3-1 and TRBJ2-2; D might be TRBD2 (6 bases). The CDR3 is made up of 15 amino acids. The germline gives CDR1 LGHDT, CDR2 YNNKEL (reference sequence). Trimming stripped 5 bases from V and 8 bases from J, with 18 bases between. The CDR3 nucleotides read TGTGCCAGCAGCTTTGGGGCTAGCGCACCGGGGGAGCTGTTTTTT. Protein sequence: CASSFGASAPGELFF.

As concerns this clonotype: A single base separates this from a much larger clone, so it may be a read error. The V and J genes are TRBV7-9 and TRBJ1-2; the match to TRBD1 covers 10 bases. The germline V gene has CDR1 SEHNR and CDR2 FQNEAQ (reference sequence). CDR3 length: 13 amino acids. This CDR3 is CAGSLGDRGFYTF. CDR3 nucleotides: TGTGCCGGCAGCTTAGGGGACAGGGGTTTCTACACCTTC. Full variable domain (missing parts from reference TRBV7-9 and TRBJ1-2): DTGVSQNPRHKITKRGQNVTFRCDPISEHNRLYWYRQTLGQGPEFLTYFQNEAQLEKSRLLSDRFSAERPKGSFSTLEIQRTEQGDSAMYLCAGSLGDRGFYTFGSGTRLTVV.

In this sample, this clonotype turned up many times. This rearrangement joins TRBV7-8 to TRBJ1-6; tentatively, D is TRBD1 (5 bases). The CDR3 runs to 18 residues. Germline CDR1 SGHVS, CDR2 FQNEAQ. Trimming cost V 5 bases and J 0 bases, with 17 bases left between them. CDR3 in amino acids: CASSLLTALSSYNSPLHF. CDR3 in DNA: TGTGCCAGCAGCCTGTTGACAGCGCTAAGCTCCTATAATTCACCCCTCCACTTT.

This clonotype was found many times. This chain joins TRBV11-2 and TRBJ1-5, with D possibly matching TRBD1 (6 bases). The CDR3 loop spans 18 amino acids. V lost 0 bases, J lost 9 bases, and 24 bases lay in between. Germline CDR1 reads SGHAT; CDR2 reads FQNNGV. This CDR3 is CASSLEGRGRPIIGPQHF. The CDR3 nucleotides read TGTGCCAGCAGCTTAGAAGGCAGGGGCAGACCAATAATCGGGCCCCAGCATTTT.

The table lists this clonotype with many counts. The V and J genes are TRBV7-2 and TRBJ2-5; a weak D match, TRBD2 (5 bases). V lost 0 bases and J lost 3, with 8 bases in between. Germline V gene data show CDR1 as SGHTA and CDR2 as FQGNSA. This CDR3 is 14 amino acids long. The CDR3 DNA follows: TGTGCCAGCAGCTTAGCGCTGAGGGAAGAGACCCAGTACTTC. Residues: CASSLALREETQYF.

The J gene is TRBJ2-5, the V gene TRBV15; D gene ambiguous. The CDR3 covers 13 residues. CDR1 is LNHNV and CDR2 is YYDKDF in the germline V gene (reference sequence). V lost 2 bases and J 2 bases, leaving 6 bases between the germline ends. CDR3 bases: TGTGCCACCAGCAGACAGCTACAAGAGACCCAGTACTTC. Its protein is CATSRQLQETQYF.

The V and J genes are TRBV5-1 and TRBJ2-7; 13 positions match TRBD2. Germline V lookup: CDR1 SGHRS, CDR2 YFSETQ. Trimming removed 5 bases from V and 7 bases from J; junction bases left unmatched: 6. This CDR3 spans 14 amino acids. Here the CDR3 reads CASSTSGRAGEQYF. In DNA, the CDR3 is TGCGCCAGCAGTACTAGCGGGAGGGCCGGAGAGCAGTACTTC.

V is TRBV2 and J is TRBJ1-5; possible D gene TRBD1, 5 bases. The CDR3 is 15 amino acids. Per germline, CDR1 SNHLY and CDR2 FYNNEI. Trimming stripped 6 bases from V and 4 bases from J, with 16 bases between. The DNA for the CDR3 is TGTGCCAGCAGGGAGGACCGCGGGGGGAATCAGCCCCAGCATTTT. Translating it yields CASREDRGGNQPQHF.

V usage is TRBV10-2 and J usage is TRBJ2-1; 7 nucleotides agree with TRBD2. V was pared by 8 bases and J by 2 bases, with 6 bases of the junction left unmatched. Germline V gene lookup returns CDR1 WSHSY and CDR2 SAAADI. This CDR3 region has 14 residues. DNA of the CDR3: TGCGCCAGCCGACTAGCCCCTACCTACAATGAGCAGTTCTTC. Translating it yields CASRLAPTYNEQFF.

As concerns this clonotype: Since a much larger clone is just one base distant, this may be a read error. V is TRBV5-1 and J is TRBJ2-5; no clear D. V shed 2 bases and J shed 1 base, with 15 bases lying between them. CDR1 is SGHRS, CDR2 YFSETQ, per germline. CDR3 size: 16 residues. In DNA form, the CDR3 reads TGCGCCAGCAGCTTACGACCCCCGGGCAGCCAAGAGACCCAGTACTTC. This encodes CASSLRPPGSQETQYF. Full variable domain (missing parts from reference TRBV5-1 and TRBJ2-5): KAGVTQTPRYLIKTRGQQVTLSCSPISGHRSVSWYQQTPGQGLQFLFEYFSETQRNKGNFPGRFSGRQFSNSRSEMNVSTLELGDSALYLCASSLRPPGSQETQYFGPGTRLLVL.

The chain links TRBV20-1 to TRBJ2-7; 10 positions agree with TRBD1. The germline CDR1 and CDR2 sequences are DFQATT and SNEGSKA (reference sequence). The V gene end was trimmed by 6 bases and the J gene end by 2 bases; junction bases not matched to a gene: 7. The length of the CDR3 is 14 residues. The CDR3 spells CSADRDRGTYEQYF. CDR3 DNA sequence: TGCAGTGCAGACCGGGACAGGGGAACCTACGAGCAGTACTTC.

In DNA, the CDR3 is TGTGCCAGCAGTGCAGGGGCGGTATCTGAAGCTTTCTTT. It encodes CASSAGAVSEAFF. The chain links TRBV2 to TRBJ1-1, with a weak D call TRBD1 (6 bases). The V end lost 4 bases, the J end lost 6 bases, and 12 bases lay between the germline ends. Germline V gene lookup returns CDR1 SNHLY and CDR2 FYNNEI. This CDR3 comprises 13 residues.

The CDR3 bases are TGCAGTGCTAGTGGAGAGGGGGATTCACCCCTCCACTTT. This sequence encodes CSASGEGDSPLHF. The chain carries TRBV20-1 and TRBJ1-6, with D perhaps TRBD1 (6 bases). This CDR3 has 13 amino acids. The V end was cut by 3 bases, the J end by 8 bases, with 11 bases between. Germline V lookup: CDR1 DFQATT, CDR2 SNEGSKA (reference sequence).

This clonotype was detected a few times. The chain is built from TRBV18 and TRBJ1-3, with TRBD1 identical over 8 bases. V shed 6 bases and J 0 bases; nucleotides not matched to a gene: 4. The V gene's germline CDR1 is KGHSH and CDR2 LQKENI. The CDR3 consists of 15 residues. The CDR3 bases are TGTGCCAGCTCGGGACAGGCGTTCTCTGGAAACACCATATATTTT. This codes for CASSGQAFSGNTIYF.

V is TRBV7-2 and J is TRBJ2-7; a possible D gene is TRBD2 (6 bases). Deletions cut 5 bases from V and 2 bases from J, with 10 bases between. The CDR3 runs 13 residues. Germline-derived CDR1 and CDR2 are SGHTA and FQGNSA. CDR3: CASSRDFTYEQYF. DNA for the CDR3: TGTGCCAGCAGCCGGGACTTCACCTACGAGCAGTACTTC. The complete variable domain, with remaining parts taken from reference TRBV7-2 and TRBJ2-7, reads GAGVSQSPSNKVTEKGKDVELRCDPISGHTALYWYRQSLGQGLEFLIYFQGNSAPDKSGLPSDRFSAERTGGSVSTLTIQRTQQEDSAVYLCASSRDFTYEQYFGPGTRLTVT.

This clonotype was observed many times. The rearrangement uses TRBV9 and TRBJ2-1; 9 bases line up with TRBD2. Germline assignment: CDR1 SGDLS and CDR2 YYNGEE. This CDR3 comprises 16 residues. The junction had 10 bases not matched to a gene; V was cut back by 1 base and J by 8 bases. CDR3 in amino acids: CASSVRGGAFSHEQFF. Written as DNA, the CDR3 is TGTGCCAGCAGCGTACGCGGGGGGGCTTTTTCGCATGAGCAGTTCTTC.

A note on this clonotype: This may arise from a read error, as a much more abundant clone is one base away. The chain recombines TRBV6-5 with TRBJ2-5; D unclear. Judging by the DNA end, TRBJ2-7 fits better; the J call may be wrong. Germline CDR1 reads MNHEY; CDR2 reads SVGAGI. The CDR3 is made up of 14 amino acids. The CDR3 is CASSCSPQIYEQYF. CDR3 DNA: TGTGCCAGCAGTTGCTCCCCCCAGATCTACGAGCAGTACTTC.

The chain uses TRBV19 and TRBJ2-1; 14 bases are shared with TRBD2. Unmatched junction bases numbered 3, after V lost 5 bases and J lost 6 bases. Looked up from germline, CDR1 is LNHDA and CDR2 is SQIVND (reference sequence). This CDR3 is 15 amino acids long. In DNA, the CDR3 is TGTGCCAGTAGTTTGGGGACTAGCGGGAGCAATGAGCAGTTCTTC. It codes for CASSLGTSGSNEQFF.

The chain joins TRBV5-1 to TRBJ1-1, with D unresolved. This CDR3 region has 14 residues. Deletions cut 1 base from V and 0 bases from J, with 7 bases between. CDR1 and CDR2 (germline): SGHRS, YFSETQ. The DNA for the CDR3 is TGCGCCAGCAGCTTGCACAGCTTGAACACTGAAGCTTTCTTT. It specifies CASSLHSLNTEAFF.

CDR3 DNA sequence: TGTGCCAGCAGCGTTGGGGACAGGGGCGATGGCTACACCTTC. Translation gives CASSVGDRGDGYTF. The rearrangement uses TRBV9 and TRBJ1-2; TRBD1 aligns across 10 bases. The length of the CDR3 is 14 residues. The V gene's germline CDR1 is SGDLS and CDR2 YYNGEE. V gave up 2 bases and J gave up 6 bases; unmatched junction bases: 4.

The rearrangement joins TRBV29-1 to TRBJ1-1; D may be TRBD1 (5 bases). V lost 5 bases to trimming and J lost 0 bases, with 7 bases between them. Germline V gives CDR1 SQVTM, CDR2 ANQGSEA. The CDR3 contains 12 residues. The CDR3 is CSVRGMNTEAFF. Written as DNA, the CDR3 is TGCAGCGTTAGGGGCATGAACACTGAAGCTTTCTTT.

Concerning this clonotype itself: At one of its ends the junction is not consistent with the germline gene, which may arise from a read error. V is TRBV7-3 and J is TRBJ2-7; 9 positions agree with TRBD2. Germline V gene sequence: CDR1 SGHTA, CDR2 FQGTGA. The CDR3 is 14 amino acids. The CDR3 DNA is TGTGCCAGCAGCGTAACTAGCGGGCGAGGCGAGCAGTACTTC. It is translated as CASSVTSGRGEQYF.

This clonotype was seen a handful of times. The chain has TRBV27 and TRBJ2-1; TRBD2 aligns across 9 bases. Germline V lookup: CDR1 MNHEY, CDR2 SMNVEV (reference sequence). The CDR3 is 14 residues long. J was trimmed by 3 bases and V by 5 bases; bases with no gene match: 2. The CDR3 DNA follows: TGTGCCAGCAGTGAGCGGGGGGACTACAATGAGCAGTTCTTC. Its protein is CASSERGDYNEQFF.

This chain uses TRBV19 with TRBJ2-7, with D possibly TRBD1 on 6 matching bases. Trimming cost V 3 bases and J 2 bases, with 8 bases left between them. Germline CDR1 and CDR2: LNHDA and SQIVND (reference sequence). The CDR3 runs 13 residues. The CDR3 DNA follows: TGTGCCAGTAGTATTGGGACAACCTACGAGCAGTACTTC. Amino acids: CASSIGTTYEQYF.

This clonotype was found many times. The chain joins TRBV6-1 to TRBJ1-4; 9 nucleotides match TRBD1. CDR1 MNHNS and CDR2 SASEGT come from the germline V gene. J lost 5 bases, V lost 8 bases, and 0 bases had no gene match. This CDR3 spans 12 amino acids. CDR3 nucleotide sequence: TGTGCCAGCGGGACAGGGAATGAAAAACTGTTTTTT. This sequence encodes CASGTGNEKLFF.

The table lists this clonotype with a few counts. The chain is built from TRBV10-2 and TRBJ1-4, with 8 bases that match TRBD1. CDR1 WSHSY and CDR2 SAAADI come from the germline V gene. V shed 8 bases and J 7 bases; nucleotides not matched to a gene: 3. There are 12 residues in the CDR3. The DNA of the CDR3 is TGCGCCAGCGGACAGGGTCCTGAAAAACTGTTTTTT. This sequence encodes CASGQGPEKLFF.

The V call is TRBV11-1, the J call TRBJ2-1, with TRBD2 identical over 7 bases. Germline V gene sequence: CDR1 SGHAT, CDR2 FQDESV (reference sequence). CDR3 length: 14 residues. Trimming removed 3 bases from V and 8 bases from J; junction bases left unmatched: 7. CDR3 region: CASSLAGEWDEQFF. The CDR3 DNA reads as TGTGCCAGCAGCTTGGCGGGGGAATGGGATGAGCAGTTCTTC.